One and the same sample provided the 32 T cell receptor beta chains below, sequenced in a study of blood T cell repertoires in COVID-19. The method was immunoSEQ multiplex PCR; TCRdb's version includes in-frame clones alone and lacks a portion of them. The sample holds 150,000 to 200,000 clones, roughly three quarters seen once. Sequencing was carried out using PBMCs or T cells enriched from blood (not recorded which). The receptors derive from a man aged 55 to 70 who had been exposed to COVID-19.

This sequence joins TRBV24-1 and TRBJ2-7; 9 bases agree with TRBD1. Germline V CDR1 and CDR2: KGHDR, SFDVKD. With V trimmed by 5 bases and J by 3 bases, 7 bases remained unmatched. This CDR3 region has 15 residues. Written as DNA, the CDR3 is TGTGCCACCAGTGGCGTGGGACAGGGAAACTACGAGCAGTACTTC. Translating it yields CATSGVGQGNYEQYF.

The chain uses TRBV9 and TRBJ2-1, with 11 positions matching TRBD2. The CDR3 sequence is 17 residues long. Germline CDR1 and CDR2: SGDLS and YYNGEE. Germline trimming cut 0 bases from V and 7 bases from J; bases unmatched to any gene: 9. This chain's CDR3 is CASSVALAGGPGNEQFF. CDR3 coding DNA: TGTGCCAGCAGCGTAGCGTTAGCGGGAGGGCCGGGGAATGAGCAGTTCTTC. The whole variable domain, remainder taken from reference TRBV9 and TRBJ2-1, is DSGVTQTPKHLITATGQRVTLRCSPRSGDLSVYWYQQSLDQGLQFLIQYYNGEERAKGNILERFSAQQFPDLHSELNLSSLELGDSALYFCASSVALAGGPGNEQFFGPGTRLTVL.

V usage is TRBV27 and J usage is TRBJ1-5; D may be TRBD1 (6 bases). Germline V gives CDR1 MNHEY, CDR2 SMNVEV (reference sequence). Trimming removed 5 bases at V and 3 bases at J, with 14 bases between. The CDR3 has 15 amino acids. The CDR3 reads CASSPGQLNNQPQHF. The CDR3 region has the DNA TGTGCCAGCAGTCCCGGACAGTTAAACAATCAGCCCCAGCATTTT.

The sample holds a few counts of this clone. The rearrangement joins TRBV7-2 to TRBJ1-6, with TRBD1 identical over 8 bases. The V gene's germline CDR1 is SGHTA and CDR2 FQGNSA. V was clipped by 1 base and J by 10 bases; unmatched bases: 6. The CDR3 runs 15 residues. CDR3 sequence (DNA): TGTGCCAGCAGCTTAGACCCAGGGGGCGTGTCACCCCTCCACTTT. Translated: CASSLDPGGVSPLHF.

V gene TRBV5-1 combines with J gene TRBJ1-1, with no clear D. The CDR3 is 13 amino acids. Germline V gene lookup returns CDR1 SGHRS and CDR2 YFSETQ. Trimming took 2 bases from V and 1 from J, leaving 6 bases between them. The chain's CDR3 is CASSFTRNTEAFF. The CDR3 nucleotides are TGCGCCAGCAGCTTCACCAGGAACACTGAAGCTTTCTTT.

The V and J genes are TRBV2 and TRBJ1-4; TRBD1 matches at 7 bases. The V segment lost 5 bases and the J segment 3 bases; nucleotides outside the gene matches: 6. Per the germline V gene, CDR1 is SNHLY and CDR2 is FYNNEI. This CDR3 has 15 residues. The CDR3 sequence: CASSQRQGSNEKLFF. The CDR3 bases are TGTGCCAGCAGTCAGCGACAGGGTTCTAATGAAAAACTGTTTTTT.

The chain carries TRBV7-3 and TRBJ1-2; 7 nucleotides align to TRBD1. Germline V CDR1 and CDR2: SGHTA, FQGTGA. The V and J ends lost 0 bases and 2 bases, in that order; junction bases with no gene match: 6. The CDR3 runs to 16 residues. CDR3 protein: CASSLTGGAGNYGYTF. In DNA, the CDR3 is TGTGCCAGCAGCTTAACAGGGGGCGCCGGAAACTATGGCTACACCTTC.

This rearrangement joins TRBV5-1 to TRBJ2-2, with D tentatively TRBD1 (5 bases). Per germline, CDR1 SGHRS and CDR2 YFSETQ. Between the trimmed V and J ends, which lost 3 bases and 4 bases, there was a span of 16 bases. The CDR3 extends over 16 amino acids. The CDR3 here is CASSWGQGRSTGELFF. The CDR3 DNA follows: TGCGCCAGCAGCTGGGGTCAGGGAAGGAGCACCGGGGAGCTGTTTTTT.

This chain joins TRBV7-2 and TRBJ1-2, with 8 bases aligning to TRBD1. The ends lost 6 bases at V and 4 bases at J; junction bases unmatched: 7. The CDR3 has 14 residues. Germline values: CDR1 SGHTA, CDR2 FQGNSA. The CDR3 DNA follows: TGTGCCAGCAGGGGACAGGCACAACTCTATGGCTACACCTTC. This translates into CASRGQAQLYGYTF.

The rearrangement links TRBV6-2 or TRBV6-3 to TRBJ2-7; 10 nucleotides match TRBD2. This CDR3 is 16 amino acids long. The germline V gene encodes CDR1 MNHEY and CDR2 SVGEGT. V lost 2 bases, J lost 5 bases, and 9 bases stayed unmatched. The CDR3 sequence is CASSYHGLAGAHEQYF. The CDR3 nucleotides are TGTGCCAGCAGTTACCATGGGCTAGCGGGAGCTCACGAGCAGTACTTC.

The chain employs TRBV6-6 and TRBJ2-3, with D unclear. Germline CDR1 is MNHNY and CDR2 is SVGAGI (reference sequence). The CDR3 is made up of 13 amino acids. V was pared by 8 bases and J by 2 bases, with 11 bases between. CDR3 nucleotides: TGTGCCAGCGGTTTATTTTACACAGATACGCAGTATTTT. The encoded protein is CASGLFYTDTQYF.

The rearrangement joins TRBV5-4 to TRBJ2-1; D not resolved. Trimming left V 4 bases short and J 2 bases short, with 7 bases between. This CDR3 spans 13 amino acids. Germline lookup yields CDR1 SGHNT and CDR2 YYREEE (reference sequence). CDR3 region: CASSIVTYNEQFF. The CDR3 DNA is TGTGCCAGCAGCATTGTAACCTACAATGAGCAGTTCTTC.

There are a few counts of this clone. The genes are TRBV10-3 and TRBJ1-1; possible D gene TRBD1, 6 bases. V lost 6 bases and J 7 bases, leaving 12 bases between the germline ends. Germline V gives CDR1 ENHRY, CDR2 SYGVKD. The CDR3 is 12 residues long. The CDR3 here is CAISGGLGEAFF. In nucleotides, the CDR3 is TGTGCCATCAGCGGGGGGCTTGGTGAAGCTTTCTTT.

The chain links TRBV29-1 to TRBJ2-7, with D tentatively TRBD1 (6 bases). Germline CDR1 and CDR2: SQVTM and ANQGSEA. The CDR3 runs to 14 residues. Trimming removed 6 bases from V and 7 bases from J, with 22 bases in between. CDR3: CSVPGQPGSWEQYF. The CDR3 DNA is TGCAGCGTACCTGGACAGCCTGGATCTTGGGAGCAGTACTTC.

This chain connects TRBV30 to TRBJ1-1; D is undetermined. This CDR3 contains 12 residues. Germline CDR1 is GTSNPN and CDR2 is SVGIG (reference sequence). The V end was cut by 2 bases, the J end by 0 bases, with 4 bases between. The CDR3 region is CAWSYMNTEAFF. As DNA, the CDR3 is TGTGCCTGGAGTTACATGAACACTGAAGCTTTCTTT.

The chain combines TRBV25-1 with TRBJ2-3, with 8 positions matching TRBD2. V was pared by 8 bases and J by 0 bases, with 7 bases of the junction left unmatched. Germline V gene lookup returns CDR1 MGHDK and CDR2 SYGVNS. This CDR3 spans 15 amino acids. CDR3 nucleotide sequence: TGTGCCAGCGGGGATAGCGGGGTCAGCACAGATACGCAGTATTTT. It is translated as CASGDSGVSTDTQYF. Combining the CDR3 with reference TRBV25-1 and TRBJ2-3 gives the whole variable domain EADIYQTPRYLVIGTGKKITLECSQTMGHDKMYWYQQDPGMELHLIHYSYGVNSTEKGDLSSESTVSRIRTEHFPLTLESARPSHTSQYLCASGDSGVSTDTQYFGPGTRLTVL.

Here the CDR3 reads CATSDPRTDTQYF. CDR3 bases: TGTGCCACCAGTGATCCGCGAACAGATACGCAGTATTTT. The V call is TRBV24-1, the J call TRBJ2-3; the D is unclear. This CDR3 contains 13 residues. CDR1 is KGHDR and CDR2 is SFDVKD in the germline V gene. Trimming removed 3 bases from V and 3 bases from J, with 6 bases in between.

This clone was seen repeatedly, ten times or more. This rearrangement joins TRBV4-1 to TRBJ2-7, with 9 bases aligning to TRBD2. The V gene end was trimmed by 0 bases and the J gene end by 0 bases; junction bases not matched to a gene: 3. The CDR3 spans 16 residues. Germline CDR1 MGHRA, CDR2 YSYEKL. The CDR3 here is CASSQETSGSSYEQYF. The CDR3 DNA sequence: TGCGCCAGCAGCCAAGAGACTAGCGGCTCCTCCTACGAGCAGTACTTC.

The chain employs TRBV19 and TRBJ2-1, with TRBD2 identical over 8 bases. This CDR3 has 17 amino acids. J was trimmed by 9 bases and V by 0 bases; bases with no gene match: 13. CDR1 LNHDA and CDR2 SQIVND come from the germline V gene (reference sequence). The chain's CDR3 is CASSIEGSGGTWGEQFF. CDR3 nucleotides: TGTGCCAGTAGTATAGAGGGGTCGGGAGGGACGTGGGGTGAGCAGTTCTTC.

This clone appeared many times. The V gene is TRBV2, the J gene TRBJ1-1; the match to TRBD1 covers 7 bases. Losses at the gene ends were 4 bases for V and 1 base for J; bases not matched to a gene: 6. CDR1 SNHLY and CDR2 FYNNEI come from the germline V gene. The CDR3 is 15 amino acids. This CDR3 is CASSARQGKNTEAFF. CDR3 nucleotides: TGTGCCAGCAGTGCCCGACAGGGAAAGAACACTGAAGCTTTCTTT.

CDR3 DNA sequence: TGTGCCAGCAGCTTATGGTCGGGAGTTGGGGAGACCCAGTACTTC. Protein sequence: CASSLWSGVGETQYF. The J gene is TRBJ2-5, the V gene TRBV7-2; perhaps TRBD2 as D (6 bases). Trimming took off 2 bases at V and 5 bases at J, with 15 bases between the two ends. Germline V gene lookup returns CDR1 SGHTA and CDR2 FQGNSA. CDR3 length equals 15 residues.

The gene calls are TRBV6-2 or TRBV6-3 and TRBJ1-3; maybe TRBD1 (5 bases). The length of the CDR3 is 15 residues. V lost 5 bases and J 0 bases, leaving 11 bases between the germline ends. Germline CDR1 reads MNHEY; CDR2 reads SVGEGT. The CDR3 coding sequence is TGTGCCAGCAGTCTCCGGGGGGGCTCTGGAAACACCATATATTTT. This sequence encodes CASSLRGGSGNTIYF.

The rearrangement uses TRBV7-9 and TRBJ1-1; 10 bases line up with TRBD1. Per germline, CDR1 SEHNR and CDR2 FQNEAQ (reference sequence). Trimming removed 5 bases from V and 6 bases from J; junction bases left unmatched: 6. The CDR3 is 14 amino acids. This CDR3 reads CASSATGGRAEAFF. CDR3 nucleotide sequence: TGTGCCAGCAGCGCGACAGGGGGCAGAGCTGAAGCTTTCTTT.

The V and J genes are TRBV19 and TRBJ1-6, with D perhaps TRBD1 (5 bases). Trimming removed 6 bases at V and 7 bases at J, with 16 bases between. CDR1 is LNHDA, CDR2 SQIVND, per germline (reference sequence). This CDR3 region has 15 residues. The CDR3 bases are TGTGCCAGTAGGAGAGAAGGGGCGGCGAATTCACCCCTCCACTTT. Translated: CASRREGAANSPLHF.

The chain is built from TRBV3-1 (or the pseudogene TRBV3-2) and TRBJ2-1, with no clear D. Trimming left V 3 bases short and J 7 bases short, with 13 bases between. The germline V gene has CDR1 LGHDT and CDR2 YNNKEL (reference sequence). This CDR3 has 14 residues. In DNA, the CDR3 is TGTGCCAGCAGCCAGTGGGCAGATTCGAATGAGCAGTTCTTC. Its protein is CASSQWADSNEQFF.

This clone has more than one count but fewer than ten. The rearrangement uses TRBV7-9 and TRBJ1-6; TRBD1 agrees at 10 bases. The CDR3 loop spans 15 amino acids. Unmatched junction bases numbered 4, after V lost 2 bases and J lost 9 bases. CDR1 SEHNR and CDR2 FQNEAQ come from the germline V gene (reference sequence). For the CDR3, the DNA is TGTGCCAGCAGCTTATCGGGACAGGGGTCTTCACCCCTCCACTTT. Translated: CASSLSGQGSSPLHF. The full variable domain, with the rest looked up from reference TRBV7-9 and TRBJ1-6, is DTGVSQNPRHKITKRGQNVTFRCDPISEHNRLYWYRQTLGQGPEFLTYFQNEAQLEKSRLLSDRFSAERPKGSFSTLEIQRTEQGDSAMYLCASSLSGQGSSPLHFGNGTRLTVT.

The V and J genes are TRBV19 and TRBJ1-1, with TRBD1 identical over 11 bases. Germline loops: CDR1 LNHDA, CDR2 SQIVND (reference sequence). J lost 4 bases, V lost 5 bases, and 9 bases had no gene match. This CDR3 contains 16 residues. The CDR3 protein is CASSVGTGGGSTEAFF. The CDR3 coding sequence is TGTGCCAGTAGTGTCGGGACAGGGGGGGGGAGCACTGAAGCTTTCTTT. Drawing the rest from reference TRBV19 and TRBJ1-1, the complete variable domain is DGGITQSPKYLFRKEGQNVTLSCEQNLNHDAMYWYRQDPGQGLRLIYYSQIVNDFQKGDIAEGYSVSREKKESFPLTVTSAQKNPTAFYLCASSVGTGGGSTEAFFGQGTRLTVV.

The CDR3 loop reads CASRLAGENTGELFF. CDR3 sequence (DNA): TGTGCCAGTAGGTTAGCGGGAGAGAACACCGGGGAGCTGTTTTTT. The chain recombines TRBV19 with TRBJ2-2; 9 bases map to TRBD2. Germline-derived CDR1 and CDR2 are LNHDA and SQIVND (reference sequence). V was clipped by 6 bases and J by 1 base; unmatched bases: 3. The CDR3 is 15 amino acids.

This chain links TRBV7-9 with TRBJ2-1, with TRBD2 identical over 7 bases. V gave up 4 bases and J gave up 8 bases; unmatched junction bases: 20. Per the germline V gene, CDR1 is SEHNR and CDR2 is FQNEAQ (reference sequence). The CDR3 consists of 18 residues. Here the CDR3 reads CASSSDALLAPRGDEQFF. The DNA of the CDR3 is TGTGCCAGCAGCTCGGACGCCTTACTAGCGCCCCGGGGGGATGAGCAGTTCTTC.

V and J are TRBV19 and TRBJ2-1; D uncertain. The V end was cut by 6 bases, the J end by 4 bases, with 13 bases between. Germline CDR1 reads LNHDA; CDR2 reads SQIVND (reference sequence). The CDR3 is 14 residues long. The CDR3 nucleotides are TGTGCCAGTAGCCTGGGCGCTATTTACAATGAGCAGTTCTTC. It translates to CASSLGAIYNEQFF.

The rearrangement joins TRBV2 to TRBJ1-2; maybe TRBD1 (5 bases). The germline V gene encodes CDR1 SNHLY and CDR2 FYNNEI. V gave up 2 bases and J gave up 3 bases, with 13 bases separating them. This CDR3 region has 15 residues. The chain's CDR3 is CASSESGRRHYGYTF. The CDR3 DNA follows: TGTGCCAGCAGTGAATCAGGGAGGAGGCACTATGGCTACACCTTC.

The V and J genes are TRBV19 and TRBJ2-7; D might be TRBD1 (5 bases). The CDR3 is made up of 14 amino acids. Germline CDR1 and CDR2: LNHDA and SQIVND (reference sequence). Between the trimmed V and J ends, which lost 4 bases and 3 bases, there was a span of 13 bases. The CDR3 nucleotides are TGTGCCAGTAGTACCACGACAGAGATCTACGAGCAGTACTTC. Encoded protein: CASSTTTEIYEQYF. The full variable domain, in which reference TRBV19 and TRBJ2-7 provide the parts outside the CDR3, is DGGITQSPKYLFRKEGQNVTLSCEQNLNHDAMYWYRQDPGQGLRLIYYSQIVNDFQKGDIAEGYSVSREKKESFPLTVTSAQKNPTAFYLCASSTTTEIYEQYFGPGTRLTVT.